The text below deals with one T cell receptor (beta chain). Its antigen is undetermined. Clones were read by immunoSEQ multiplex PCR, and TCRdb kept only the in-frame ones, dropping some. Among about 100,000 clones listed, over 75% were seen once. This sample was taken from a study of T cell responses to AZD1222 COVID-19 vaccine. The V end lost 4 bases, the J end lost 4 bases, and 11 bases lay between the germline ends. Germline assignment: CDR1 SGHTA and CDR2 FQGNSA. The CDR3 extends over 13 amino acids. Overall study results and limits: Among the donors, most were white British and more were female, and clonal diversity was possibly underestimated.

V usage is TRBV7-2 and J usage is TRBJ2-7; D remains ambiguous. The clonotype comes from an adult who received the AZD1222 COVID-19 vaccine. Sequencing used peripheral blood, obtained 28 days after the second AZD1222 dose. The CDR3, as DNA: TGTGCCAGCAGCTACCAAGGAGTATACGAGCAGTACTTC. This gives the protein CASSYQGVYEQYF. Looking up the rest from reference TRBV7-2 and TRBJ2-7 gives the full variable domain: GAGVSQSPSNKVTEKGKDVELRCDPISGHTALYWYRQSLGQGLEFLIYFQGNSAPDKSGLPSDRFSAERTGGSVSTLTIQRTQQEDSAVYLCASSYQGVYEQYFGPGTRLTVT.